This T cell receptor (beta chain) came from a study of CD8 T cells in ankylosing spondylitis. Notes on the study in general: Roughly eight highly homologous variants made up a TCR beta motif that seemed to typify ankylosing spondylitis blood.

The CDR3 has 16 residues. With 5 bases clipped from V and 8 bases from J, the junction kept 9 bases outside the gene matches. CDR1 and CDR2 from the germline V gene are SGHTA and FQGNSA. Turning to this clonotype: Its antigen is undetermined.

MiXCR, applied by TCRdb to the 5' RACE reads, yields one record per CDR3 protein. The table includes 470,000 or so distinct CDR3 sequences, more than 25% detected once. This sequence originates from a male donor with ankylosing spondylitis. The sequenced sample consisted of blood, either unsorted or a sorted T cell fraction (not recorded which). This sequence joins TRBV7-2 and TRBJ2-1, with 13 nucleotides matching TRBD2. CDR3: CASSIDGTSGTDEQFF. The CDR3 DNA reads as TGTGCCAGCAGCATCGACGGGACTAGCGGGACCGATGAGCAGTTCTTC.